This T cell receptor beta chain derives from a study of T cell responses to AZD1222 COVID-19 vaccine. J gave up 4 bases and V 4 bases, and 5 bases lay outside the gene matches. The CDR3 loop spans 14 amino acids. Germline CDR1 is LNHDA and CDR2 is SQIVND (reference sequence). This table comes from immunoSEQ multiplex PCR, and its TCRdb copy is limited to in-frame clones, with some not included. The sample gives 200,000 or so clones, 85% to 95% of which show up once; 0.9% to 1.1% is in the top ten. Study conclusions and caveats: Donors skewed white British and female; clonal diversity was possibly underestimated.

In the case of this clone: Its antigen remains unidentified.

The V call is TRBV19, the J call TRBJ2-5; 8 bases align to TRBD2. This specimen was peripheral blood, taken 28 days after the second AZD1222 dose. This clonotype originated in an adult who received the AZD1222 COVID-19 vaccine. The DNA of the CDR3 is TGTGCCAGTAGTACCACCGGGACTAGAGAGACCCAGTACTTC. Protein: CASSTTGTRETQYF.